This T cell receptor beta chain was identified in a study of blood T cell repertoires in COVID-19. Study summary: In each case, the material was cDNA or gDNA derived from T cells, B-cell-depleted T cells, or PBMCs.

Assay used: immunoSEQ multiplex PCR; TCRdb lists only in-frame clones, some missing. The table records 110,000 to 150,000 clones, approximately 84% of them present only once. The CDR3 has 13 amino acids. V lost 5 bases and J 5 bases, leaving 13 bases between the germline ends. Sequencing was performed on peripheral blood. This clonotype was sampled from a human donor in a cohort sampled during active COVID-19. The gene calls are TRBV12-3 or TRBV12-4 and TRBJ2-7; D uncertain. CDR3 in amino acids: CASSPVVNHEQYF. The CDR3 DNA sequence: TGTGCCAGCAGTCCGGTAGTAAACCACGAGCAGTACTTC.